Here is one T cell receptor (beta chain) with its context. This entry belongs to a study of shared clonotypes between healthy human individuals. Study summary: Serving as donors were a couple of women and three men, whose ages spanned 18 to 49.

Sequencing was performed on unsorted PBMC DNA using ten immunoSEQ deep assay plates. Authors' analysis steps: ImmunoSEQ only sent back junction sequences with no quality scores, so filtering was done differently. TCRdb keeps only in-frame clones here, not all; method: immunoSEQ multiplex PCR. The V and J calls and clone size are taken from that table; D and trimming were inferred from the DNA. The repertoire includes hundreds of thousands of clones, around 79% of them detected once, and around 14% sits in the top ten. V dropped 0 bases and J dropped 1 base, with 7 bases sitting between them. The germline gives CDR1 SGHRS, CDR2 YFSETQ. CDR3 length equals 14 residues.

The V gene is TRBV5-1, the J gene TRBJ1-1; the D is unclear. The sample taken for sequencing was PBMCs. The clonotype comes from a woman aged 40 to 50 in good health. Some clones in this sample may be carry-over from other donors' samples. The CDR3 DNA follows: TGCGCCAGCAGCTTGGTAGGTGAGAACACTGAAGCTTTCTTT. This gives the protein CASSLVGENTEAFF.